What follows is one T cell receptor beta chain and its context. The data stem from a study of T cell changes during pregnancy in multiple sclerosis. Germline V lookup: CDR1 LGHNA, CDR2 YSLEER. Trimming cost V 5 bases and J 4 bases; bases outside gene matches: 9. The CDR3 totals 15 residues. TCRdb's copy holds only in-frame clones and misses some; the assay was immunoSEQ multiplex PCR. The sample records tens of thousands of clones, approximately 87% being singletons. The sequencing here drew on peripheral blood, taken after pregnancy. The clonotype comes from a female donor in good health, enrolled as a control in a pregnancy study. The V and J genes are TRBV4-3 and TRBJ1-2; 8 bases fit TRBD1. The CDR3 loop is CASSEDREMGYGYTF. In DNA, the CDR3 is TGCGCCAGCAGCGAGGACAGGGAGATGGGCTATGGCTACACCTTC.